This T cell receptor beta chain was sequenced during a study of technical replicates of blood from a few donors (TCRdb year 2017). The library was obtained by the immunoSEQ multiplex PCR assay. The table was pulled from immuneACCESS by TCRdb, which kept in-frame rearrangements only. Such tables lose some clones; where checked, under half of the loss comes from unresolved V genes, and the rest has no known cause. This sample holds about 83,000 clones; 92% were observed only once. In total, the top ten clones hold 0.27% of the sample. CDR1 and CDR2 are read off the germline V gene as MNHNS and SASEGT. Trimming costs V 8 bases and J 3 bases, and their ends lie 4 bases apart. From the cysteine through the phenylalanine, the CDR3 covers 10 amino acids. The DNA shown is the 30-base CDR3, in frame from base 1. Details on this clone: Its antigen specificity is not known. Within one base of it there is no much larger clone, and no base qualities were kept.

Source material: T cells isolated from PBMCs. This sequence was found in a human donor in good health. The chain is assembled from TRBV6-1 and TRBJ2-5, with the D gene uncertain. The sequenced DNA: TGTGCCAGCGTCAAAGAGACCCAGTACTTC. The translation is CASVKETQYF.